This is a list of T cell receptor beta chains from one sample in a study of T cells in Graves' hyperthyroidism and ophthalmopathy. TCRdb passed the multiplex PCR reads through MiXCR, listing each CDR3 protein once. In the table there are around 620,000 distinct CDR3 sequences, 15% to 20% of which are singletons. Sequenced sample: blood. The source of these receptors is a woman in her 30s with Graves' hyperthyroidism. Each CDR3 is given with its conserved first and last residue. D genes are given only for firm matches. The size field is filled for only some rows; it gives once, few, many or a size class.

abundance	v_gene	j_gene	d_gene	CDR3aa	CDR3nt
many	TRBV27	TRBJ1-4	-	CASSPRVNEKLFF	TGTGCCAGCAGTCCGAGGGTAAATGAAAAACTGTTTTTT
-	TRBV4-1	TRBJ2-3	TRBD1	CASSQVAGQGAADTQYF	TGCGCCAGCAGCCAAGTGGCGGGACAGGGGGCGGCGGATACGCAGTATTTT
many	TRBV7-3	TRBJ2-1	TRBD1	CASSLKGDREVNEQFF	TGTGCCAGCAGTTTAAAGGGGGACAGGGAAGTTAATGAGCAGTTCTTC
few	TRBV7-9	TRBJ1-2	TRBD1	CASSLAGDSLYGYTF	TGTGCCAGCAGCTTAGCGGGGGACAGTCTCTATGGCTACACCTTC
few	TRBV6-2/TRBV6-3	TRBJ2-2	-	CASSYRGRGTGELFF	TGTGCCAGCAGTTACAGAGGGCGCGGCACCGGGGAGCTGTTTTTT
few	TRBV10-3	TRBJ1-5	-	CAISDQSYSNQPQHF	TGTGCCATCAGTGATCAGTCCTATAGCAATCAGCCCCAGCATTTT
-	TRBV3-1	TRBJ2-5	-	CASSQDWGGETQYF	TGTGCCAGCAGCCAAGATTGGGGCGGAGAGACCCAGTACTTC
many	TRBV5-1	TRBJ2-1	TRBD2	CASSLGLAGGNEQFF	TGTGCCAGCAGCTTGGGGCTAGCGGGAGGCAATGAGCAGTTCTTC
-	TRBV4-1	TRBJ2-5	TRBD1	CASSQLQGEQETQYF	TGCGCCAGCAGCCAATTACAGGGGGAACAAGAGACCCAGTACTTC
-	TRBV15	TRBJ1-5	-	CATSRDMGSAQPQHF	TGTGCCACCAGCAGAGATATGGGGTCAGCCCAGCCCCAGCATTTT
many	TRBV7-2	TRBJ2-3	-	CASSFRLVGADTQYF	TGTGCCAGCAGCTTTCGACTAGTTGGGGCAGATACGCAGTATTTT
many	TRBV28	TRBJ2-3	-	CASSTPTDTQYF	TGTGCCAGCAGTACACCGACAGATACGCAGTATTTT
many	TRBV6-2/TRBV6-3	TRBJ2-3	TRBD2	CASSMTGTSGRDADTQYF	TGTGCCAGCAGCATGACCGGGACTAGCGGGAGAGATGCAGATACGCAGTATTTT
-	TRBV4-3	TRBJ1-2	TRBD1	CASSQAGTGTGAGGYTF	TGCGCCAGCAGCCAAGCTGGGACCGGGACAGGGGCGGGAGGCTACACCTTC
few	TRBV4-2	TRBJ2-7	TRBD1	CASSHPGTGDLEQYF	TGTGCCAGCAGCCATCCCGGGACAGGGGATCTCGAGCAGTACTTC
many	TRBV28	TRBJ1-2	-	CASNSHSGGQKLGYTF	TGTGCCAGCAATTCCCACTCGGGTGGGCAAAAACTCGGCTACACCTTC
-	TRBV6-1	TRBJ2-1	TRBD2	CASSEASGRAYNEQFF	TGTGCCAGCAGTGAGGCTAGCGGGAGGGCCTACAATGAGCAGTTCTTC
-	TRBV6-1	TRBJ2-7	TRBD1	CASIHRGSYEQYF	TGTGCCAGCATCCACAGGGGTTCCTACGAGCAGTACTTC
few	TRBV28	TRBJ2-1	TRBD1	CATRDRLTSRFF	TGTGCCACCCGGGACAGACTCACCTCGCGGTTCTTC
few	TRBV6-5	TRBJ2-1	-	CASSYSSGLGGNEQFF	TGTGCCAGCAGTTACTCGAGTGGACTAGGGGGGAATGAGCAGTTCTTC
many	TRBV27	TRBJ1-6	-	CASSPSLPGRSYNSPLHF	TGTGCCAGCAGCCCCTCCTTGCCCGGACGTTCCTATAATTCACCCCTCCACTTT
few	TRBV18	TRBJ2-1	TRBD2	CASSPITGTSGTNEQFF	TGTGCCAGCTCACCAATAACCGGGACTAGCGGGACCAATGAGCAGTTCTTC
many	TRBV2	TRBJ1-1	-	CASLGVRMNTEAFF	TGTGCCAGCCTTGGGGTACGCATGAACACTGAAGCTTTCTTT
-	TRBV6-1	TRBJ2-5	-	CASGPDQETQYF	TGTGCCAGCGGCCCCGACCAAGAGACCCAGTACTTC